These T cell receptor beta chains were read from a single sample in a study of tumor-infiltrating lymphocytes in oesophageal squamous cell carcinoma. TCRdb reprocessed the PCR reads via MiXCR and lists one record per CDR3 protein. The repertoire has about 11,000 distinct CDR3 sequences, around three fifths of them found once; the top ten carry approximately 25%. Sequencing was carried out using esophageal tumor tissue. The origin of the receptors is a male donor with esophageal squamous cell carcinoma. CDR3s include the opening cysteine and the closing phenylalanine or tryptophan. The D gene is left open where the match is weak. Expanded clones get a size class; other rows say once, few or many, or leave the size out.

D,V,size,J,DNA,CDR3
.,TRBV10-3,.,TRBJ1-1,TGTGCCATCAGTGGACAGGAGAACACTGAAGCTTTCTTT,CAISGQENTEAFF
.,TRBV7-2,.,TRBJ2-7,TGTGCCAGCAGCGTCGGGACGACTCAGGGGAATGAGCAGTACTTC,CASSVGTTQGNEQYF
TRBD2,TRBV11-2,.,TRBJ2-1,TGTGCCAGCAGCCCACAACGACTAGCGAACAATGAGCAGTTCTTC,CASSPQRLANNEQFF
TRBD2,TRBV7-8,.,TRBJ2-1,TGTGCCAGCAGCTTAGGAGTGACTAGCGGGAGAAATGAGCAGTTCTTC,CASSLGVTSGRNEQFF
TRBD2,TRBV19,.,TRBJ2-1,TGTGCCAGTAGACACAGCGGGAGCTCCTACAATGAGCAGTTCTTC,CASRHSGSSYNEQFF
.,TRBV7-3,.,TRBJ2-5,TGTGCCAGCAGCTTATCGAGACCGTCCCCTCAAGAGACCCAGTACTTC,CASSLSRPSPQETQYF
TRBD2,TRBV7-3,few,TRBJ2-1,TGTGCCAGCAGCTTAAGGCCTAGCGGGGGGGTGGGCAATGAGCAGTTCTTC,CASSLRPSGGVGNEQFF
TRBD2,TRBV7-9,.,TRBJ2-7,TGTGCCAGCAGCTCCAGGACTAGCGGGAAAAGTTATGAGCAGTACTTC,CASSSRTSGKSYEQYF
TRBD1,TRBV20-1,.,TRBJ2-7,TGCAGTGCTAGCGAGACAGGGGGGGTCTCCTACGAGCAGTACTTC,CSASETGGVSYEQYF
.,TRBV6-1,medium-sized,TRBJ1-2,TGTGCCAGCAGATTAGTCGGGGGAACGAGGAGCTACACCTTC,CASRLVGGTRSYTF
.,TRBV7-6,.,TRBJ2-3,TGTGCCAGCAGCTTAGCGCACACCACAGATACGCAGTATTTT,CASSLAHTTDTQYF
TRBD1,TRBV6-1,.,TRBJ1-5,TGTGCCAGCAAAACGCGCAGGGGGTCGGGACAGCCCCAGCATTTT,CASKTRRGSGQPQHF
TRBD1,TRBV7-2,.,TRBJ1-1,TGTGCCATCAACAGGGGAGTGAACACTGAAGCTTTCTTT,CAINRGVNTEAFF
TRBD2,TRBV10-1,.,TRBJ2-1,TGCGCCAGCAGTCGACTAGCGGGAGGGCCACGTGAGCAGTTCTTC,CASSRLAGGPREQFF
TRBD2,TRBV7-7,.,TRBJ2-1,TGTGCTAGCAGCTTAGGTAGCGGGTTTGGTAATGAGCAGTTCTTC,CASSLGSGFGNEQFF
.,TRBV4-1,medium-sized,TRBJ1-1,TGCGCCAGCAGCCGGGGGACGAACACTGAAGCTTTCTTT,CASSRGTNTEAFF
.,TRBV7-6,.,TRBJ2-3,TGTGCCAGCAGCTTAATGGGCACCCCCACAGATACGCAGTATTTT,CASSLMGTPTDTQYF
.,TRBV5-1,.,TRBJ1-1,TGCGCCAGCAGCTTGGCGGGGGCGCTCACTGAAGCTTTCTTT,CASSLAGALTEAFF
.,TRBV7-9,.,TRBJ2-7,TGTGCCAGCAGCTCACCCGGGTCTAGCACAGATACGCAGTACTTC,CASSSPGSSTDTQYF
.,TRBV7-4,.,TRBJ2-2,TGTGCCAGCAGCTCCGAAAGCACCGGGGAGCTGTTTTTT,CASSSESTGELFF
.,TRBV19,many,TRBJ2-5,TGTGCCAGTAGTATAGACAATCTACCCAGGACCCAGTACTTC,CASSIDNLPRTQYF
TRBD1,TRBV12-3/TRBV12-4,.,TRBJ1-1,TGTGCCAGCAGTTTAGCGGGACAGGGGGCTAAGAACACTGAAGCTTTCTTT,CASSLAGQGAKNTEAFF
.,TRBV10-1,.,TRBJ2-4,TGCGCCAGCAGTTCTCGGGGAGACAAAAACATTCAGTACTTC,CASSSRGDKNIQYF
.,TRBV2,medium-sized,TRBJ2-5,TGTGCCAGCAGTACGAGGGAGACCCAGTACTTC,CASSTRETQYF
.,TRBV7-6,.,TRBJ2-1,TGTGCCAGCAGCTTACCTAGTTCCAATGAGCAGTTCTTC,CASSLPSSNEQFF
TRBD2,TRBV27,many,TRBJ2-2,TGTGCCAGCAGTTCCACAGGGACTAGCGGGAGTCCGACCGGGGAGCTGTTTTTT,CASSSTGTSGSPTGELFF
TRBD1,TRBV20-1,.,TRBJ2-5,TGCAGTGCGAGAACGAGGGGGCTGGAGACCCAGTACTTC,CSARTRGLETQYF
TRBD2,TRBV11-2,.,TRBJ2-1,TGTGCCAGCAGCAGGGGACTAGGGGCCAATGAGCAGTTCTTC,CASSRGLGANEQFF
TRBD1,TRBV2,many,TRBJ2-7,TGTGCCAGCAGTAGACAGGGGTATCAGGGCGAGCAGTACTTC,CASSRQGYQGEQYF
.,TRBV6-1,.,TRBJ2-5,TGTGCCAGCAGTTTTCCCGGACCTAGGAAGACCCAGTACTTC,CASSFPGPRKTQYF
TRBD1,TRBV12-3/TRBV12-4,.,TRBJ2-6,TGTGCCAGCAGCAGGGGACAGGGGGCGCGAGGGGCCAACGTCCTGACTTTC,CASSRGQGARGANVLTF
.,TRBV7-2,.,TRBJ2-5,TGTGCCAGCAGCTTAGTGGCGGGGAAGGTGTCACCCCTCCACTTC,CASSLVAGKVSPLHF
.,TRBV7-3,.,TRBJ2-7,TGTGCCAGCAGCCCCCGGGACGGAGCCTACGAGCAGTACTTC,CASSPRDGAYEQYF
.,TRBV12-3/TRBV12-4,.,TRBJ2-1,TGTGCCAGCAGTTTGGGCGGGAACTACAATGAGCAGTTCTTC,CASSLGGNYNEQFF
.,TRBV28,few,TRBJ2-6,TGTGCCAGCAGTTTAGGAAGCTCTGGGGCCAACGTCCTGACTTTC,CASSLGSSGANVLTF
.,TRBV7-9,many,TRBJ2-7,TGTGCCAGCAGCTTGAATCAATTGGAACCCTACGAGCAGTACTTC,CASSLNQLEPYEQYF
TRBD2,TRBV12-3/TRBV12-4,.,TRBJ2-5,TGTGCCAGCAATTTAGCGGGACCAGGGGCAGAGACCCAGTACTTC,CASNLAGPGAETQYF
.,TRBV7-2,.,TRBJ1-4,TGTGCCAGCAGCGCCGGGGATATAGGGGAAAAACTGTTTTTT,CASSAGDIGEKLFF
.,TRBV27,once,TRBJ1-1,TGTGCCAGCAGCAGGAAGCCTCCGTCCGAGCAGTACTTT,CASSRKPPSEQYF
.,TRBV7-2,.,TRBJ1-1,TGTGCCAGCAGCTTAGTCTCCGTCCCCGAGCAGTTCTTT,CASSLVSVPEQFF
.,TRBV7-2,.,TRBJ2-1,TGTGCCAGCAGCAAATGGCAGGGGACAAGCTCCTACAATGAGCAGTTCTTC,CASSKWQGTSSYNEQFF
.,TRBV12-3/TRBV12-4,.,TRBJ2-7,TGTGCCAGCAGTTTAGGGCAGGACCTATACGAGCAGTACTTC,CASSLGQDLYEQYF
.,TRBV7-6,many,TRBJ2-1,TGTGCCAGCAGCCCTATTTATGCCGGGGGTCGTAATGAGCAGTTCTTC,CASSPIYAGGRNEQFF
.,TRBV7-4,.,TRBJ2-4,TGTGCCAGCAGCTTAGGGGGTGTGGGTGAGCAGTACTTC,CASSLGGVGEQYF
TRBD1,TRBV7-8,few,TRBJ1-2,TGTGCCAGCAGCTTCAAACAGGGGAACTATGGCTACACCTTC,CASSFKQGNYGYTF
.,TRBV4-1,medium-sized,TRBJ2-7,TGCGCCAGCAGCTCTGACTACGAGCAGTACTTC,CASSSDYEQYF